The text below deals with one T cell receptor (beta chain). The antigen remains unidentified. The CDR3 is 17 amino acids. From germline, CDR1 is SEHNR and CDR2 FQNEAQ (reference sequence). Libraries of TRB cDNA were made by 5' RACE and carried UMIs. With the 5' RACE reads reprocessed, TCRdb shows one record per CDR3 protein and no DNA. The sample table sets out roughly 130,000 distinct CDR3 sequences. The sample is drawn from a study of CXCR3-negative and CXCR3-positive naive CD8 T cells. Study-level points and caveats: The study found that naive CXCR3-negative and CXCR3-positive cells shared TRBV-TRBJ usage, while memory cells differed. Fresh PBMCs served for most assays, and CXCR3 expression fell partially after cryopreservation. Researchers report that CXCR3-positive naive cells carry more hydrophobic TRB CDR3s than CXCR3-negative naive cells.

Identification of naive CD8+ T cells rested on CD45RO-CCR7+CD27+CD95- status. The clonotype was recovered from a human donor in good health. Some clones in this sample may be carry-over from other donors' samples. The chain employs TRBV7-9 and TRBJ2-5; TCRdb's D gene call, TRBD1, goes unchecked for lack of DNA. The material sequenced was naive CXCR3+ CD8+ T cells from blood. The sample's subset: CD45RO-CCR7+CD27+CD95- naive CD8+ T cells expressing CXCR3 (TNR3+). The chain's CDR3 is CASSLEVRQGAQETQYF.